This T cell receptor (beta chain) originates from a study of blood T cells in healthy people across ages. Turning to the study itself: The capture of about one barcoded beta molecule per two T cells was achieved by template switching.

The table lists this clonotype with a count of one. What it recognizes is unknown. Possible read error: a much larger clone is one base away. Each of the donors had roughly 9.1 milliliters of peripheral blood drawn into EDTA-treated Vacutainer tubes. PBMCs numbering at least 6 million were isolated per sample. Study results and caveats: While age rose, TCR beta diversity per million T cells dropped in a roughly linear way.

For the second PCR, which ran for about 6 to 12 cycles, a sample-barcoded 5' primer and a J-beta primer mix were used. TCRdb reprocessed the 5' RACE reads with MiXCR, giving one entry per CDR3 protein. Of 1.5 million to 2 million distinct CDR3 sequences listed, approximately 28% are singletons. Trimming stripped 0 bases from V and 3 bases from J, with 12 bases between. The CDR3 sequence is 14 residues long. The V gene's germline CDR1 is DFQATT and CDR2 SNEGSKA (reference sequence). The V and J genes are TRBV20-1 and TRBJ2-7; D may be TRBD1 (5 bases). Sequencing input: blood. This TCR came from a woman between 25 and 40 years old in good health. The DNA for the CDR3 is TGCAGTGCTAGAGATGAACAGGAGAGCTACGAGCAGTACTTC. Translation: CSARDEQESYEQYF.